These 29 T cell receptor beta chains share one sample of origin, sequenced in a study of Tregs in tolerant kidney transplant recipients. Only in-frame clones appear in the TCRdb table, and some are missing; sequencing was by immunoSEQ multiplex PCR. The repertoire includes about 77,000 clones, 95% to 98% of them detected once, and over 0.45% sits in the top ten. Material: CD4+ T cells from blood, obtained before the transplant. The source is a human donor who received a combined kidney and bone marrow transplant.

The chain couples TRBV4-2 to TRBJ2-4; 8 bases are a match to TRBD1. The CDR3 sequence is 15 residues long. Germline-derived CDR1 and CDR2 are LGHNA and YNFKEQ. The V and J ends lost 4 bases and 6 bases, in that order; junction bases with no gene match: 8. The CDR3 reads CASSREGQAGNIQYF. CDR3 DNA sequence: TGTGCCAGCAGCCGAGAGGGACAGGCGGGAAACATTCAGTACTTC.

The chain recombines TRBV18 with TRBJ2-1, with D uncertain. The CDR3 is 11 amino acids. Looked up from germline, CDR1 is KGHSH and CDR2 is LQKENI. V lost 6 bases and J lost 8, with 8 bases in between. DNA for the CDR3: TGTGCCAGCTCGCAACGGGATGAGCAGTTCTTC. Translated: CASSQRDEQFF. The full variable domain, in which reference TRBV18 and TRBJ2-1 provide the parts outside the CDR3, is NAGVMQNPRHLVRRRGQEARLRCSPMKGHSHVYWYRQLPEEGLKFMVYLQKENIIDESGMPKERFSAEFPKEGPSILRIQQVVRGDSAAYFCASSQRDEQFFGPGTRLTVL.

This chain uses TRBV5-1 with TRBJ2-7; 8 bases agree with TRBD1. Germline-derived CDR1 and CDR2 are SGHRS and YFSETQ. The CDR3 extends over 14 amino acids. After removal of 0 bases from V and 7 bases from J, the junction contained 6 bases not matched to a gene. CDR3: CASSLEQGVREQYF. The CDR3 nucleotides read TGCGCCAGCAGCTTGGAACAGGGGGTAAGGGAGCAGTACTTC.

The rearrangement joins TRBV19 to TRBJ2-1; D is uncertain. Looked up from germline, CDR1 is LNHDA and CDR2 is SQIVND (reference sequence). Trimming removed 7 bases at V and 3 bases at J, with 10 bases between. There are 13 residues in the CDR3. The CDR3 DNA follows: TGTGCCAGTAACCTTCACGGCTACAATGAGCAGTTCTTC. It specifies CASNLHGYNEQFF.

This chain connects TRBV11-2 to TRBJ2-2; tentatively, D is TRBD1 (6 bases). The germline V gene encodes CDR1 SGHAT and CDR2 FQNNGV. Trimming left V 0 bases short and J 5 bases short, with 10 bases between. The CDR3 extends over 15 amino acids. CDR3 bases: TGTGCCAGCAGCTTAGATATGAGGGGGACCGGGGAGCTGTTTTTT. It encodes CASSLDMRGTGELFF.

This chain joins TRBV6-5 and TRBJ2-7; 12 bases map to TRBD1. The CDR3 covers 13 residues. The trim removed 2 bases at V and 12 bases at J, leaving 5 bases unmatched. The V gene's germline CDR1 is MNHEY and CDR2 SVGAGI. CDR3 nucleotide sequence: TGTGCCAGCAGTTACGCGGGGACAGGGGGCCGGTACTTC. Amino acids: CASSYAGTGGRYF.

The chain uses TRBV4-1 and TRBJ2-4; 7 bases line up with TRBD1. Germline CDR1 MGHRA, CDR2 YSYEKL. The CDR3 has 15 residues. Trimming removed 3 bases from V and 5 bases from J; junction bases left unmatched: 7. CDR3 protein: CASSHDTGTENIQYF. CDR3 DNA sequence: TGCGCCAGCAGCCACGACACCGGGACAGAAAACATTCAGTACTTC.

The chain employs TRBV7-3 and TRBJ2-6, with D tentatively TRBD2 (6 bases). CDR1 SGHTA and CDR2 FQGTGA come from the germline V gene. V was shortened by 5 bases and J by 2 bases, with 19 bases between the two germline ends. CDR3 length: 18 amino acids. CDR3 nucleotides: TGTGCCAGCAGCCCTAGAAACAAGGGCGGGACTGGGGCCAACGTCCTGACTTTC. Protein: CASSPRNKGGTGANVLTF.

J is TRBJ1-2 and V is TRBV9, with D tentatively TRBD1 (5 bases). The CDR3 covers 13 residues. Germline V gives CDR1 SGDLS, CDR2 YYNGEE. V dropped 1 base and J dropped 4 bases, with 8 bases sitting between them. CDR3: CASSVSGAYGYTF. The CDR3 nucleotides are TGTGCCAGCAGCGTAAGCGGGGCCTATGGCTACACCTTC.

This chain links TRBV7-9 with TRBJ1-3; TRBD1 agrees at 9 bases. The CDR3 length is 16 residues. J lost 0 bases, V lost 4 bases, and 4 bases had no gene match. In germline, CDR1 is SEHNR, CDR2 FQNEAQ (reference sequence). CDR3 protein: CASSWTGEDSGNTIYF. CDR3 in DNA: TGTGCCAGCAGCTGGACAGGGGAAGACTCTGGAAACACCATATATTTT.

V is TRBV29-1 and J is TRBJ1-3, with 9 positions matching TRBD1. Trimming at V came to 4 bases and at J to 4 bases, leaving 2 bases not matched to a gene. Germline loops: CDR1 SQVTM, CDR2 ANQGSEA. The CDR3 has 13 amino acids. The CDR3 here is CSVGGQGGNTIYF. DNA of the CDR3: TGCAGCGTTGGGGGACAGGGAGGAAACACCATATATTTT.

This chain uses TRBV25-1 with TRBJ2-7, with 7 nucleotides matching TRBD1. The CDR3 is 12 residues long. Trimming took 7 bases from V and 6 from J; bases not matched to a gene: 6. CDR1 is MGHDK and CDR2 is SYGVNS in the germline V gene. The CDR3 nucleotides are TGTGCCAGCACCACAGGGGTTAGCGAGCAGTACTTC. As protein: CASTTGVSEQYF.

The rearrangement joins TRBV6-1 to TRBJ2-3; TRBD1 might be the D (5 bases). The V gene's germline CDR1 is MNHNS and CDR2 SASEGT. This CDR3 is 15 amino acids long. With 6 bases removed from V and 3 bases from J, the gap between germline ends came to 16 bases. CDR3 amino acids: CASSLLRRGTDTQYF. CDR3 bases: TGTGCCAGCAGCTTACTTAGAAGGGGAACAGATACGCAGTATTTT.

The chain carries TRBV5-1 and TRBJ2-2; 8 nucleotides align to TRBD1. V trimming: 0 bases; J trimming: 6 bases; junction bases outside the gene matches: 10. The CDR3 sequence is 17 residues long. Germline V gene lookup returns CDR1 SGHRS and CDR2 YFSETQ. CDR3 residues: CASSLDARGHDSGELFF. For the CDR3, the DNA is TGCGCCAGCAGCTTGGATGCCAGGGGGCACGACTCCGGGGAGCTGTTTTTT.

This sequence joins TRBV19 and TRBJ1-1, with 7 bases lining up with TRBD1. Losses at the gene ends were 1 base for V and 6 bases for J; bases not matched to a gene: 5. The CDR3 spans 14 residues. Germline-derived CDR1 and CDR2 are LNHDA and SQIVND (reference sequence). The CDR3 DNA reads TGTGCCAGTAGTATAGGGGACAGAGCGGCTGAAGCTTTCTTT. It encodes CASSIGDRAAEAFF.

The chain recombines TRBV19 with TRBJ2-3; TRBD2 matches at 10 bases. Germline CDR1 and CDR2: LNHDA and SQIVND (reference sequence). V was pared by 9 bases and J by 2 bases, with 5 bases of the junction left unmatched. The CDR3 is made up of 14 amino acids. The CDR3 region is CASRTSGNTDTQYF. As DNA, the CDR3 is TGTGCCAGCCGGACTAGCGGCAACACAGATACGCAGTATTTT.

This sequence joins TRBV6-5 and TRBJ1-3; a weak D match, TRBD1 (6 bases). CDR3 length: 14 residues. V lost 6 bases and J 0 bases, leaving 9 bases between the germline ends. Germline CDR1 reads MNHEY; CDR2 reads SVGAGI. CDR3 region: CASRTGISGNTIYF. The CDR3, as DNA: TGTGCCAGCAGAACAGGGATCTCTGGAAACACCATATATTTT.

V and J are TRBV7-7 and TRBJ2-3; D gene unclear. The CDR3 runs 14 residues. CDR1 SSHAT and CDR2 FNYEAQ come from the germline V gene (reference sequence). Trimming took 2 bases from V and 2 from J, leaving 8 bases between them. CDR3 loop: CASSLNSFTDTQYF. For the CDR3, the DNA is TGTGCCAGCAGCTTAAACAGCTTCACAGATACGCAGTATTTT. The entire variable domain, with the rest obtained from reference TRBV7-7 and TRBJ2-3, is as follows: GAGVSQSPRYKVTKRGQDVTLRCDPISSHATLYWYQQALGQGPEFLTYFNYEAQPDKSGLPSDRFSAERPEGSISTLTIQRTEQRDSAMYRCASSLNSFTDTQYFGPGTRLTVL.

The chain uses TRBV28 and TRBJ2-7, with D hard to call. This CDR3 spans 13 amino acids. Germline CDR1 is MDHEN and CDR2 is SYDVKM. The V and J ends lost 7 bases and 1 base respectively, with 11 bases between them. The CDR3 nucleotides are TGTGCCAGCACTTTGTCAATTTCCTACGAGCAGTACTTC. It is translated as CASTLSISYEQYF.

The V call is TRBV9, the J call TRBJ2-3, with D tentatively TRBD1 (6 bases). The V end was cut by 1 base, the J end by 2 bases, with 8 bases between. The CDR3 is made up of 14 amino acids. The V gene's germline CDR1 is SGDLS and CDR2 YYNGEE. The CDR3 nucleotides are TGTGCCAGCAGCGTAACAGGGACCACAGATACGCAGTATTTT. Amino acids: CASSVTGTTDTQYF.

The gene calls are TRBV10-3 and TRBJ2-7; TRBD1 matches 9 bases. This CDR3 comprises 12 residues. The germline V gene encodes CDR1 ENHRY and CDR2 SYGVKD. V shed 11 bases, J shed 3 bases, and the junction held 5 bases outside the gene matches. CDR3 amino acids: CASGTGNYEQYF. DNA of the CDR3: TGTGCCTCCGGGACAGGGAACTACGAGCAGTACTTC.

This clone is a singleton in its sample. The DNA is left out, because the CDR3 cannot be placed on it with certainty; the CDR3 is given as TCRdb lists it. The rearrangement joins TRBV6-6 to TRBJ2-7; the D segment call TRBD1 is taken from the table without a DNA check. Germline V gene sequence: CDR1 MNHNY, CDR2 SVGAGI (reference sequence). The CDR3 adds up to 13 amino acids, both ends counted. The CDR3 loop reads CASSFGQGAPRVF.

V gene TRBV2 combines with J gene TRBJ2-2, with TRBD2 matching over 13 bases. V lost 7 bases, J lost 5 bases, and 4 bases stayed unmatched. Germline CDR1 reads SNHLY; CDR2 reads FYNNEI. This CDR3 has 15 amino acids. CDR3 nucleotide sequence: TGTGCCAGCATTGGACTAGCGGGAGATACCGGGGAGCTGTTTTTT. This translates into CASIGLAGDTGELFF.

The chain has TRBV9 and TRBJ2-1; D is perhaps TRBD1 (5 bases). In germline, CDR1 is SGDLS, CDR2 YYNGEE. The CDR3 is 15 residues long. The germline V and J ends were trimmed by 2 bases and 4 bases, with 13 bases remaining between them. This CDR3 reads CASSVWSGSYNEQFF. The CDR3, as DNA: TGTGCCAGCAGCGTTTGGTCAGGGTCTTACAATGAGCAGTTCTTC. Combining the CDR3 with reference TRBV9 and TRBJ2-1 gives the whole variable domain DSGVTQTPKHLITATGQRVTLRCSPRSGDLSVYWYQQSLDQGLQFLIQYYNGEERAKGNILERFSAQQFPDLHSELNLSSLELGDSALYFCASSVWSGSYNEQFFGPGTRLTVL.

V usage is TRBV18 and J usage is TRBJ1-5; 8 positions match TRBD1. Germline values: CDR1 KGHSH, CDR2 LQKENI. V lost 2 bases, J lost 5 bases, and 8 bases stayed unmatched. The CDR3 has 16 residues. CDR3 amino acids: CASSPGQGGLYQPQHF. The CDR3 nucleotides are TGTGCCAGCTCACCAGGACAGGGAGGCCTCTATCAGCCCCAGCATTTT.

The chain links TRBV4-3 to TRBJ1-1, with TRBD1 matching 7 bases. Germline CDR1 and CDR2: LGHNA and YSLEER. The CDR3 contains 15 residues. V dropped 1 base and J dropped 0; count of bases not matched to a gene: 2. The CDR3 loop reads CASSQGQGMNTEAFF. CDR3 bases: TGCGCCAGCAGCCAAGGACAGGGAATGAACACTGAAGCTTTCTTT.

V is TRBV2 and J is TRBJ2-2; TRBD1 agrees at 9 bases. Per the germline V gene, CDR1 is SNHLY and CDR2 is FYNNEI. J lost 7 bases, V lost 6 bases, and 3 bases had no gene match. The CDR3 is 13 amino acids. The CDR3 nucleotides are TGTGCCAGCAGGACAGGGGGGAACGGGGAGCTGTTTTTT. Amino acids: CASRTGGNGELFF.

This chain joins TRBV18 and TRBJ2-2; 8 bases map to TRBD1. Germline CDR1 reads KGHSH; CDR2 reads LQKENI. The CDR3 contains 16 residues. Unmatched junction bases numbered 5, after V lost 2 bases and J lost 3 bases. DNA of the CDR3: TGTGCCAGCTCACCAGAGACAGGGGCCTACACCGGGGAGCTGTTTTTT. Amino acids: CASSPETGAYTGELFF.

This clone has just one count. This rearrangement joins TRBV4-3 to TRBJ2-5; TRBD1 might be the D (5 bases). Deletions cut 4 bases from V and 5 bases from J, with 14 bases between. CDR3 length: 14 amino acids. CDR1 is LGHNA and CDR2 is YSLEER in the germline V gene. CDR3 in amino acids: CASSRRAGWETQYF. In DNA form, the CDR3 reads TGCGCCAGCAGCCGACGTGCAGGGTGGGAGACCCAGTACTTC.